This T cell receptor beta chain was documented in a study of cytomegalovirus exposure and HLA in healthy donors. Across the study: An early data release held tens of millions of unique TCRs from HLA-typed donors. Study results and limitations: Earlier analysis yielded a pattern in which most TCR beta V segments were productive about 90% or about 30% of the time. With high specificity and sensitivity, the classifier reportedly diagnosed cytomegalovirus status. In a later analysis, a genetic analysis reported fewer productive-TCR N-insertions in an Asian-associated ancestry cluster than the cohort average.

The germline V gene encodes CDR1 GTSNPN and CDR2 SVGIG (reference sequence). The trim removed 0 bases at V and 3 bases at J, leaving 8 bases unmatched. This CDR3 region has 15 residues. The PCR had 60 Vbeta and 13 Jbeta primers. Sequenced by immunoSEQ multiplex PCR; TCRdb stores in-frame clones only, minus some. The sample contains about 230,000 clones, about 83% of which appear only once. Regarding this clone: Antigen unknown.

Sequencing input: PBMCs. The sequence came from a human donor in good health. This chain joins TRBV30 and TRBJ2-7; 7 nucleotides match TRBD1. The CDR3 reads CAWSVAGGPFYEQYF. The DNA of the CDR3 is TGTGCCTGGAGTGTAGCAGGGGGACCGTTCTACGAGCAGTACTTC.